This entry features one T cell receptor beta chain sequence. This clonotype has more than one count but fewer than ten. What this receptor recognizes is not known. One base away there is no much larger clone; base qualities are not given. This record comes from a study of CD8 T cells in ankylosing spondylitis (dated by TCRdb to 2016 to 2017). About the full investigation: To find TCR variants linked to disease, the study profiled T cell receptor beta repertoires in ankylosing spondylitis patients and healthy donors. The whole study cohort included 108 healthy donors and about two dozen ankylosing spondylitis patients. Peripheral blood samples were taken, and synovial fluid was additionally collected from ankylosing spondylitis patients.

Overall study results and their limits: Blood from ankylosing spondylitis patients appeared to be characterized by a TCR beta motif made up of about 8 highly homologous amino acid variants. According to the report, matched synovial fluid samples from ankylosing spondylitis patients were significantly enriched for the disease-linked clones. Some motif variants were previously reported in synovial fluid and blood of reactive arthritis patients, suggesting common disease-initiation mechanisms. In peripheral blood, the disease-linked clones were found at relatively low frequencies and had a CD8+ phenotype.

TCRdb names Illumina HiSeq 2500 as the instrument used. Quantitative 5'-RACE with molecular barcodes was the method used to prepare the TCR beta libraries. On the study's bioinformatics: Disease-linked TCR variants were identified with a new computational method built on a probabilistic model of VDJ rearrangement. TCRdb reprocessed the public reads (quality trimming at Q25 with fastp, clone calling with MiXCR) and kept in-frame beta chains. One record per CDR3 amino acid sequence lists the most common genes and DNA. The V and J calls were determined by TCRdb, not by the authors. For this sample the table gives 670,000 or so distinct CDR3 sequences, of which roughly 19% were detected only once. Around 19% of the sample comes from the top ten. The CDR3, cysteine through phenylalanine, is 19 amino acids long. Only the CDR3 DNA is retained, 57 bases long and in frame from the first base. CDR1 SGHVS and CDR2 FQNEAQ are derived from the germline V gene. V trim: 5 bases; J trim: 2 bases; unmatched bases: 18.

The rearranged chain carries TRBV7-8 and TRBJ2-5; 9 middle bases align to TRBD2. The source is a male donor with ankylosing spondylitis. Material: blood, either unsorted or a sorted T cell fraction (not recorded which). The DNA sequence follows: TGTGCCAGCAGCCGCCTGCAGCGGGGGGCCCTGAATATACAAGAGACCCAGTACTTC. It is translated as CASSRLQRGALNIQETQYF. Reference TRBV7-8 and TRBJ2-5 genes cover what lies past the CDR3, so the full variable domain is GAGVSQSPRYKVAKRGQDVALRCDPISGHVSLFWYQQALGQGPEFLTYFQNEAQLDKSGLPSDRFFAERPEGSVSTLKIQRTQQEDSAVYLCASSRLQRGALNIQETQYFGPGTRLLVL.